The 28 T cell receptor beta chains below come from one sample, sequenced in a study of blood T cell repertoires in COVID-19. Data came from immunoSEQ multiplex PCR; TCRdb stores just in-frame clones and leaves some out. The data hold 62,000 or so clones, with around 80% observed a single time. Sequenced: peripheral blood. The receptors were sampled from a man aged 60 to 75 with COVID-19, enrolled during active disease.

The chain combines TRBV5-4 with TRBJ2-4; 9 bases align to TRBD2. The CDR3 sequence is 16 residues long. The V and J ends lost 0 bases and 9 bases, in that order; junction bases with no gene match: 10. Germline V gene data show CDR1 as SGHNT and CDR2 as YYREEE (reference sequence). CDR3 DNA sequence: TGTGCCAGCAGCTTGGGGGCGGGGGGGCGAGGAGGCATTCAGTACTTC. Protein: CASSLGAGGRGGIQYF.

The chain recombines TRBV27 with TRBJ1-2; TRBD1 agrees at 9 bases. V lost 5 bases and J lost 7; bases outside the gene matches: 8. CDR3 length equals 14 residues. CDR1 and CDR2 (germline): MNHEY, SMNVEV (reference sequence). The CDR3, as DNA: TGTGCCAGCAGTACCGGACAGGGGAGGGGTGGCTACACCTTC. It encodes CASSTGQGRGGYTF.

This clone was detected only a few times. The rearrangement uses TRBV5-1 and TRBJ1-2; D is ambiguous. The V gene's germline CDR1 is SGHRS and CDR2 YFSETQ. With 0 bases removed from V and 2 bases from J, the gap between germline ends came to 8 bases. The CDR3 extends over 14 amino acids. For the CDR3, the DNA is TGCGCCAGCAGCTTGGCCATGGAGAACTATGGCTACACCTTC. Its translation: CASSLAMENYGYTF. Using reference TRBV5-1 and TRBJ1-2 for the parts outside the CDR3, the full variable domain is KAGVTQTPRYLIKTRGQQVTLSCSPISGHRSVSWYQQTPGQGLQFLFEYFSETQRNKGNFPGRFSGRQFSNSRSEMNVSTLELGDSALYLCASSLAMENYGYTFGSGTRLTVV.

The chain is built from TRBV2 and TRBJ1-2; TRBD1 agrees at 7 bases. With V trimmed by 6 bases and J by 5 bases, 6 bases remained unmatched. Germline loops: CDR1 SNHLY, CDR2 FYNNEI. This CDR3 comprises 13 residues. This chain's CDR3 is CASSAGQQYGYTF. The DNA for the CDR3 is TGTGCCAGCAGCGCGGGACAGCAGTATGGCTACACCTTC.

There are a few counts of this clone. The gene calls are TRBV7-9 and TRBJ1-3, with D unclear. The CDR3 covers 16 residues. Germline loops: CDR1 SEHNR, CDR2 FQNEAQ (reference sequence). The V gene lost 2 bases and the J gene lost 0 bases, with 11 bases spanning the gap. For the CDR3, the DNA is TGTGCCAGCAGCTTATGGCGAGGACTCTCTGGAAACACCATATATTTT. It specifies CASSLWRGLSGNTIYF.

This sequence joins TRBV6-4 and TRBJ2-1, with TRBD2 matching over 8 bases. Germline trimming cut 4 bases from V and 10 bases from J; bases unmatched to any gene: 12. The CDR3 covers 15 residues. Germline assignment: CDR1 MRHNA and CDR2 SNTAGT. In nucleotides, the CDR3 is TGTGCCAGCAGTGGGGGGACTAGTGGGGAGGAGGAGCAGTTCTTC. Its protein is CASSGGTSGEEEQFF.

This chain links TRBV5-1 with TRBJ2-7; 10 bases match TRBD2. V dropped 2 bases and J dropped 6; count of bases not matched to a gene: 5. The CDR3 is 14 residues long. The germline V gene has CDR1 SGHRS and CDR2 YFSETQ. The CDR3, as DNA: TGCGCCAGCAGCTTCAGCCTAGCGGGGGTCGAGCAGTACTTC. Translated, it gives CASSFSLAGVEQYF.

This clone occurred a few times. The gene calls are TRBV2 and TRBJ1-5, with 7 bases aligning to TRBD1. This CDR3 is built from 12 residues. The trim removed 8 bases at V and 5 bases at J, leaving 3 bases unmatched. Looked up from germline, CDR1 is SNHLY and CDR2 is FYNNEI. The CDR3: CASAQGDQPQHF. The CDR3, as DNA: TGTGCCAGCGCGCAGGGGGATCAGCCCCAGCATTTT.

The chain couples TRBV2 to TRBJ2-1, with a weak D call TRBD2 (6 bases). Trimming took off 7 bases at V and 2 bases at J, with 12 bases between the two ends. Germline V CDR1 and CDR2: SNHLY, FYNNEI. The CDR3 has 14 residues. Here the CDR3 reads CASKGTVTYNEQFF. CDR3 nucleotides: TGTGCCAGCAAGGGGACTGTAACCTACAATGAGCAGTTCTTC.

This chain links TRBV24-1 with TRBJ2-1; TRBD2 might be the D (7 bases). Germline-derived CDR1 and CDR2 are KGHDR and SFDVKD. This CDR3 contains 16 residues. V lost 5 bases to trimming and J lost 6 bases, with 19 bases between them. As DNA, the CDR3 is TGTGCCACCAGTGGGGAGGGGGGCTCGCCCTCCAATGAGCAGTTCTTC. Protein product: CATSGEGGSPSNEQFF.

The chain employs TRBV28 and TRBJ1-4, with unresolved D. V was pared by 5 bases and J by 2 bases, with 9 bases between. The CDR3 length is 14 residues. Germline V lookup: CDR1 MDHEN, CDR2 SYDVKM. For the CDR3, the DNA is TGTGCCAGCAGTGAGGGAGGGACTAATGAAAAACTGTTTTTT. Translation gives CASSEGGTNEKLFF.

This chain connects TRBV2 to TRBJ1-4, with unresolved D. The CDR3 sequence is 16 residues long. Germline V gives CDR1 SNHLY, CDR2 FYNNEI. The V end was cut by 2 bases, the J end by 0 bases, with 10 bases between. DNA of the CDR3: TGTGCCAGCAGTGAATCGACTCTTGCAACTAATGAAAAACTGTTTTTT. Protein: CASSESTLATNEKLFF.

The chain joins TRBV30 to TRBJ1-2; no clear D. The CDR3 loop spans 14 amino acids. Deletions cut 2 bases from V and 0 bases from J, with 10 bases between. Germline V CDR1 and CDR2: GTSNPN, SVGIG (reference sequence). CDR3 in amino acids: CAWSRRGTNYGYTF. As DNA, the CDR3 is TGTGCCTGGAGTCGGCGCGGGACTAACTATGGCTACACCTTC.

This clone was counted only a few times. The V gene is TRBV6-4, the J gene TRBJ1-1, with TRBD1 matching over 9 bases. The trim removed 2 bases at V and 5 bases at J, leaving 3 bases unmatched. CDR3 length equals 14 residues. CDR1 MRHNA and CDR2 SNTAGT come from the germline V gene. In nucleotides, the CDR3 is TGTGCCAGCAGTGACACGGACAGGGGAACTGAAGCTTTCTTT. It codes for CASSDTDRGTEAFF.

The chain has TRBV6-1 and TRBJ2-1; 11 nucleotides align to TRBD2. V shed 4 bases, J shed 7 bases, and the junction held 12 bases outside the gene matches. Germline assignment: CDR1 MNHNS and CDR2 SASEGT. The CDR3 is 17 residues long. This chain's CDR3 is CASSVSSGGHSRNEQFF. Written as DNA, the CDR3 is TGTGCCAGCAGTGTTTCTAGCGGGGGGCACTCCAGGAATGAGCAGTTCTTC.

This chain connects TRBV5-1 to TRBJ2-5; 8 bases map to TRBD2. The CDR3 is 14 amino acids. V shed 2 bases and J 3 bases; nucleotides not matched to a gene: 3. Germline CDR1 is SGHRS and CDR2 is YFSETQ. This CDR3 reads CASSFGGGKETQYF. In nucleotides, the CDR3 is TGCGCCAGCAGCTTTGGCGGGGGGAAAGAGACCCAGTACTTC.

The chain carries TRBV6-6 and TRBJ2-3; TRBD2 matches at 8 bases. CDR3 size: 11 residues. Looked up from germline, CDR1 is MNHNY and CDR2 is SVGAGI (reference sequence). Trimming removed 5 bases from V and 12 bases from J; junction bases left unmatched: 4. CDR3 region: CASSPLAAQYF. The DNA for the CDR3 is TGTGCCAGCAGTCCACTAGCGGCTCAGTATTTT.

This sequence joins TRBV10-3 and TRBJ1-1; 10 bases agree with TRBD1. CDR3 size: 12 residues. The germline gives CDR1 ENHRY, CDR2 SYGVKD. The ends lost 7 bases at V and 8 bases at J; junction bases unmatched: 4. CDR3 bases: TGTGCCATCAACGGACAGGGGGGAGAAGCTTTCTTT. It translates to CAINGQGGEAFF.

The chain is built from TRBV5-1 and TRBJ2-7, with D possibly matching TRBD1 (5 bases). The germline V gene has CDR1 SGHRS and CDR2 YFSETQ. V lost 4 bases to trimming and J lost 6 bases, with 17 bases between them. The CDR3 has 14 residues. CDR3 amino acids: CASSAGQTLGEQYF. For the CDR3, the DNA is TGCGCCAGCAGCGCCGGACAAACTCTCGGCGAGCAGTACTTC. The full variable domain, in which reference TRBV5-1 and TRBJ2-7 provide the parts outside the CDR3, is KAGVTQTPRYLIKTRGQQVTLSCSPISGHRSVSWYQQTPGQGLQFLFEYFSETQRNKGNFPGRFSGRQFSNSRSEMNVSTLELGDSALYLCASSAGQTLGEQYFGPGTRLTVT.

V gene TRBV29-1 combines with J gene TRBJ2-3, with TRBD1 as a possible D gene (6 bases). V lost 7 bases, J lost 2 bases, and 13 bases lay in between. Per germline, CDR1 SQVTM and CDR2 ANQGSEA. The CDR3 covers 13 residues. In nucleotides, the CDR3 is TGCAGCGCAAGACAGGAGTCCACAGATACGCAGTATTTT. Translated, it gives CSARQESTDTQYF.

The chain recombines TRBV7-2 with TRBJ2-7, with 11 bases identical to TRBD2. Germline values: CDR1 SGHTA, CDR2 FQGNSA. This CDR3 spans 17 amino acids. V was clipped by 1 base and J by 1 base; unmatched bases: 6. As DNA, the CDR3 is TGTGCCAGCAGCTTAGTGGGTCTAGCGGGGGGTTCCTACGAGCAGTACTTC. Translating it yields CASSLVGLAGGSYEQYF.

V usage is TRBV5-1 and J usage is TRBJ2-7; no firm D call. V lost 0 bases, J lost 4 bases, and 8 bases lay in between. The germline V gene encodes CDR1 SGHRS and CDR2 YFSETQ. The CDR3 is made up of 13 amino acids. CDR3 loop: CASSLDRLYEQYF. The CDR3 DNA reads TGCGCCAGCAGCTTGGATCGTCTGTACGAGCAGTACTTC.

The chain combines TRBV18 with TRBJ2-5, with no clear D. Germline lookup yields CDR1 KGHSH and CDR2 LQKENI. The CDR3 sequence is 12 residues long. Deletions cut 2 bases from V and 4 bases from J, with 5 bases between. The CDR3 coding sequence is TGTGCCAGCTCACCAAGAGGAGAGACCCAGTACTTC. As protein: CASSPRGETQYF.

The rearrangement uses TRBV10-3 and TRBJ1-2, with 7 bases aligning to TRBD1. Trimming removed 2 bases from V and 8 bases from J; junction bases left unmatched: 5. This CDR3 is built from 13 residues. Germline V CDR1 and CDR2: ENHRY, SYGVKD. The chain's CDR3 is CAISEDRVKGYTF. The DNA of the CDR3 is TGTGCCATCAGTGAGGACAGGGTAAAAGGCTACACCTTC.

The CDR3: CASSIDGQDLYEQYF. The CDR3 nucleotides are TGCGCCAGCAGCATCGACGGACAGGATTTATACGAGCAGTACTTC. The genes are TRBV5-1 and TRBJ2-7; 7 bases agree with TRBD1. Germline CDR1 and CDR2: SGHRS and YFSETQ. CDR3 length: 15 residues. After removal of 4 bases from V and 4 bases from J, the junction contained 11 bases not matched to a gene.

The V call is TRBV7-3, the J call TRBJ2-1, with D uncertain. Germline V gene lookup returns CDR1 SGHTA and CDR2 FQGTGA. This CDR3 comprises 13 residues. V lost 3 bases, J lost 3 bases, and 6 bases lay in between. The CDR3 reads CASSFTNYNEQFF. In DNA form, the CDR3 reads TGTGCCAGCAGCTTCACTAACTACAATGAGCAGTTCTTC.

The rearrangement links TRBV5-1 to TRBJ2-5, with TRBD1 matching 10 bases. CDR1 and CDR2 (germline): SGHRS, YFSETQ. Trimming took 0 bases from V and 2 from J; bases not matched to a gene: 1. The CDR3 contains 15 residues. CDR3 DNA sequence: TGCGCCAGCAGCTTGGGGGACAGGGGACAAGAGACCCAGTACTTC. It codes for CASSLGDRGQETQYF.

This clone has a handful of counts. The rearrangement uses TRBV23-1 and TRBJ1-4; 7 bases are a match to TRBD1. TRBV23-1 falls under the ORF class, with uncertain function. The CDR3 has 14 residues. V was clipped by 3 bases and J by 7 bases; unmatched bases: 5. The CDR3 DNA reads TGCGCCAGCAGTCACGGACAGGTCGGTGAAAAACTGTTTTTT. Protein product: CASSHGQVGEKLFF.